What follows describes a single T cell receptor beta chain. This entry comes from a study of blood T cell repertoires in COVID-19. Looking at the study overall: COVID-19 samples, acute and convalescent, were from the United States, Italy and Spain. T cells, B-cell-depleted T cells, or PBMCs supplied cDNA or gDNA.

CDR3 length: 11 amino acids. Looked up from germline, CDR1 is SQVTM and CDR2 is ANQGSEA. Trimming shortened V by 6 bases and J by 5 bases, and 8 bases separated the two germline ends. In the original analysis: Reference gene primers were amplified, and this amplification served to estimate nucleated cell counts. The table came from immunoSEQ multiplex PCR; TCRdb's copy has only in-frame clones and leaves some out. The V and J calls and clone size come from that table; D and trimming were worked out from the DNA. This table has 190,000 or so clones, approximately 86% appearing once. The specimen sequenced was peripheral blood. This sequence was found in a man in his forties with active or convalescent COVID-19. The rearrangement joins TRBV29-1 to TRBJ2-1; D unresolved. The CDR3 DNA reads TGCAGCGTCCACAAGAACAATGAGCAGTTCTTC. Amino acid sequence: CSVHKNNEQFF.